These 10 T cell receptor beta chains originate from one sample sequenced in a study of blood T cell repertoires in COVID-19. Using immunoSEQ multiplex PCR, the repertoire was profiled, and TCRdb retains in-frame clones only, with some absent. This table holds roughly 36,000 clones, more than 70% found once. Sequenced input: peripheral blood. These TCRs come from a man aged 55 to 70 with acute or convalescent COVID-19.

The genes are TRBV5-1 and TRBJ2-1, with 10 bases lining up with TRBD1. Germline V CDR1 and CDR2: SGHRS, YFSETQ. The CDR3 is 14 amino acids. V was pared by 3 bases and J by 4 bases, with 1 base of the junction left unmatched. CDR3 sequence reads: CASSSGQGYNEQFF. CDR3 bases: TGCGCCAGCAGCTCGGGACAGGGGTACAATGAGCAGTTCTTC. Combining the CDR3 with reference TRBV5-1 and TRBJ2-1 gives the whole variable domain KAGVTQTPRYLIKTRGQQVTLSCSPISGHRSVSWYQQTPGQGLQFLFEYFSETQRNKGNFPGRFSGRQFSNSRSEMNVSTLELGDSALYLCASSSGQGYNEQFFGPGTRLTVL.

The chain joins TRBV27 to TRBJ2-7; perhaps TRBD1 as D (5 bases). With 3 bases removed from V and 6 bases from J, the gap between germline ends came to 9 bases. In germline, CDR1 is MNHEY, CDR2 SMNVEV (reference sequence). The CDR3 is 12 residues long. The CDR3 nucleotides read TGTGCCAGCAGTTTTGAAGGGGCCGAGCAGTACTTC. Encoded protein: CASSFEGAEQYF.

The chain links TRBV5-1 to TRBJ2-3; D ambiguous. This CDR3 contains 15 residues. Trimming left V 0 bases short and J 0 bases short, with 8 bases between. The V gene's germline CDR1 is SGHRS and CDR2 YFSETQ. The DNA of the CDR3 is TGCGCCAGCAGCTTGGTACAGAAAAGCACAGATACGCAGTATTTT. It specifies CASSLVQKSTDTQYF.

The CDR3 reads CASSYDSSGNTIYF. CDR3 DNA: TGCGCCAGCAGCTACGACAGCTCTGGAAACACCATATATTTT. This rearrangement joins TRBV5-1 to TRBJ1-3, with a possible D match to TRBD1 (5 bases). The CDR3 sequence is 14 residues long. The ends were cut back, 3 bases at V and 0 bases at J, with 7 bases in the middle. In germline, CDR1 is SGHRS, CDR2 YFSETQ.

This clone was picked up one time. The J gene is TRBJ2-7, the V gene TRBV25-1, with D hard to call. Between the trimmed V and J ends, which lost 4 bases and 0 bases, there was a span of 13 bases. CDR3 length equals 15 residues. The germline gives CDR1 MGHDK, CDR2 SYGVNS. The CDR3 here is CASSGFVRGSYEQYF. As DNA, the CDR3 is TGTGCCAGCAGTGGCTTCGTCCGAGGCTCCTACGAGCAGTACTTC.

V gene TRBV4-2 combines with J gene TRBJ2-7; D may be TRBD1 (6 bases). The V end was cut by 5 bases, the J end by 5 bases, with 16 bases between. The CDR3 extends over 14 amino acids. The germline V gene encodes CDR1 LGHNA and CDR2 YNFKEQ. CDR3 protein: CASSDIGQPHEQYF. The CDR3 nucleotides read TGTGCCAGCAGCGACATAGGACAGCCCCACGAGCAGTACTTC.

This chain joins TRBV30 and TRBJ2-1, with 8 bases that match TRBD2. Germline V gene data show CDR1 as GTSNPN and CDR2 as SVGIG (reference sequence). The trim removed 1 base at V and 7 bases at J, leaving 9 bases unmatched. This CDR3 contains 15 residues. The CDR3 is CAWSEREPRGNEQFF. CDR3 sequence (DNA): TGTGCCTGGAGTGAGCGGGAGCCGAGGGGGAATGAGCAGTTCTTC.

The CDR3 nucleotides read TGTGCCTGGAGTCGCCTTATTAGGGGGGAGACCCAGTACTTC. It codes for CAWSRLIRGETQYF. The rearrangement uses TRBV30 and TRBJ2-5, with D perhaps matching TRBD1 (6 bases). Germline-derived CDR1 and CDR2 are GTSNPN and SVGIG (reference sequence). The length of the CDR3 is 14 residues. V was clipped by 2 bases and J by 5 bases, with 15 bases between them.

This rearrangement joins TRBV27 to TRBJ1-3; 10 bases agree with TRBD1. The germline gives CDR1 MNHEY, CDR2 SMNVEV (reference sequence). The CDR3 runs to 14 residues. The junction had 2 bases not matched to a gene; V was cut back by 8 bases and J by 1 base. CDR3 residues: CASQGQGSGNTIYF. CDR3 DNA sequence: TGTGCCAGCCAGGGACAGGGGTCTGGAAACACCATATATTTT.

The rearrangement joins TRBV3-1 (or the pseudogene TRBV3-2) to TRBJ1-5; a weak D match, TRBD1 (6 bases). Trimming removed 1 base from V and 0 bases from J, with 13 bases in between. Germline values: CDR1 LGHDT, CDR2 YNNKEL (reference sequence). This CDR3 has 17 amino acids. CDR3 nucleotides: TGTGCCAGCAGCCAAGGTTCAGGGGTTTATAGCAATCAGCCCCAGCATTTT. It yields the protein CASSQGSGVYSNQPQHF.